Listed below are T cell receptor beta chains from one sample, sequenced in a study of OX40 agonist ivuxolimab in advanced cancers. Produced via immunoSEQ multiplex PCR; TCRdb's table is partial and in-frame only. The sample lists about 66,000 clones, about 77% occurring once. The sequenced sample was CD4+ or CD8+ T cells sorted from blood, obtained in a trial of the OX40 agonist ivuxolimab. The source of these receptors is an adult with an advanced solid tumor such as melanoma, head and neck, liver or kidney cancer. CDR3s include the opening cysteine and the closing phenylalanine or tryptophan. The D gene is left open where the match is weak. Clone size is shown for a subset of rows, as once, few, many or a class of expanded clone.

D | J | size | V | CDR3 | DNA
TRBD1 | TRBJ2-7 | . | TRBV6-1 | CASSALAQLRDRGYEQYF | TGTGCCAGCAGTGCTCTGGCACAACTCCGGGACAGGGGCTACGAGCAGTACTTC
. | TRBJ1-2 | . | TRBV7-2 | CASSLVQGYGYTF | TGTGCCAGCAGCTTAGTACAGGGTTATGGCTACACCTTC
. | TRBJ2-5 | . | TRBV4-2 | CASSQDLGGGQETQYF | TGTGCCAGCAGCCAAGATCTAGGGGGGGGGCAAGAGACCCAGTACTTC
. | TRBJ2-1 | . | TRBV7-3 | CASSPEVASDEQFF | TGTGCCAGCAGCCCTGAAGTAGCAAGCGATGAGCAGTTCTTC
. | TRBJ2-1 | . | TRBV14 | CASSQDWFNEQFF | TGTGCCAGCAGCCAAGATTGGTTCAATGAGCAGTTCTTC
TRBD1 | TRBJ1-4 | few | TRBV6-6 | CASSTHGTGYEKLFF | TGTGCCAGCAGTACGCACGGGACAGGGTATGAAAAACTGTTTTTT
. | TRBJ2-1 | . | TRBV5-1 | CASSPMAWGDEQFF | TGCGCCAGCAGCCCAATGGCTTGGGGCGATGAGCAGTTCTTC
. | TRBJ1-3 | once | TRBV13 | CASSSVGTGNTIYF | TGTGCCAGCAGCTCAGTGGGGACTGGAAACACCATATATTTT
. | TRBJ2-7 | . | TRBV6-5 | CASSRTASSYEQYF | TGTGCCAGCAGTAGAACGGCGAGCTCCTACGAGCAGTACTTC
. | TRBJ2-7 | . | TRBV5-1 | CASSLVVGTYEQYF | TGCGCCAGCAGCTTGGTCGTGGGGACCTACGAGCAGTACTTC